What follows is one T cell receptor (beta chain) and its context. Its antigen is as yet unknown. This entry comes from a study of Ad26.COV2.S vaccination and SARS-CoV-2 variants. At the level of the study: Ad26.COV2.S shots went into the muscle once or twice, 56 days apart. Broader study findings: Breadth measured for non-spike TCRs was similar across vaccine and placebo recipients.

The treatment here: roughly 20 received Ad26.COV2.S at low or high dose, single or two shots; about 5 received placebo; per-sample allocation not given. On day 63 after the first injection, vaccine and placebo recipients gave samples. Trimming shortened V by 6 bases and J by 3 bases, and 6 bases separated the two germline ends. The germline gives CDR1 SQVTM, CDR2 ANQGSEA. This CDR3 spans 11 amino acids. The protocol was immunoSEQ multiplex PCR, while the TCRdb copy is restricted to in-frame clones and leaves out a portion. The repertoire holds about 400,000 clones, with approximately 83% as singletons.

This chain joins TRBV29-1 and TRBJ2-1; D gene ambiguous. The sequencing here drew on peripheral blood, taken in a trial of Ad26.COV2.S vaccine versus placebo. The origin of this receptor is a person between 18 and 59 years old who received the Ad26.COV2.S COVID-19 vaccine or a placebo. CDR3 sequence reads: CSVERYNEQFF. CDR3 coding DNA: TGCAGCGTGGAGCGCTACAATGAGCAGTTCTTC.